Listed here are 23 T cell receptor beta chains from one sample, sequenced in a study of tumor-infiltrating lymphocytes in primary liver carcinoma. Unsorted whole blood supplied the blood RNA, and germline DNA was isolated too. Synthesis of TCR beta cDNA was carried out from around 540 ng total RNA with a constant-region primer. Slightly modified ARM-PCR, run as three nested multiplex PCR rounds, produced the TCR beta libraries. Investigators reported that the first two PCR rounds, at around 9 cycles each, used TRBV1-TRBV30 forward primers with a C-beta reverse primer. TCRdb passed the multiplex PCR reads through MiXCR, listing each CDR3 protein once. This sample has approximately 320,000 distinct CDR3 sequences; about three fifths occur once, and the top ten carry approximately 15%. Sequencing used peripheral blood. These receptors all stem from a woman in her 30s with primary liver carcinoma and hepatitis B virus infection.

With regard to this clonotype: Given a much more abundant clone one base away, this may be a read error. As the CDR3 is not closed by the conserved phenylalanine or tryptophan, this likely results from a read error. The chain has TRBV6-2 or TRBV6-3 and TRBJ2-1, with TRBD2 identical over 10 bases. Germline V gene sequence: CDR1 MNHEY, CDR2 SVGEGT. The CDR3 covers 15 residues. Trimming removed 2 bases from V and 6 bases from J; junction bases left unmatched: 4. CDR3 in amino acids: CASSYGLAGANEQFL. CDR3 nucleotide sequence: TGTGCCAGCAGTTACGGTCTAGCGGGAGCCAATGAGCAGTTCCTC.

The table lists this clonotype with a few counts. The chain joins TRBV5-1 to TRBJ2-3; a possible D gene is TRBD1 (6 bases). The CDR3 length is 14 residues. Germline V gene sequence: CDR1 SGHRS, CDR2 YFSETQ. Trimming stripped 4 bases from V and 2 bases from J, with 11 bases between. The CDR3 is CASSGGQFTDTQYF. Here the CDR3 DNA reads TGCGCCAGCAGCGGAGGACAGTTCACAGATACGCAGTATTTT.

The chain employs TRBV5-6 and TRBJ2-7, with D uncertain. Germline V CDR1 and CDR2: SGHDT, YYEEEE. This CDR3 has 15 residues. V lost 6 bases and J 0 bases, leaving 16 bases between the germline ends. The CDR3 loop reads CASILGLDLSYEQYF. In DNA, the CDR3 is TGTGCCAGCATCCTAGGTCTCGACCTCTCCTACGAGCAGTACTTC.

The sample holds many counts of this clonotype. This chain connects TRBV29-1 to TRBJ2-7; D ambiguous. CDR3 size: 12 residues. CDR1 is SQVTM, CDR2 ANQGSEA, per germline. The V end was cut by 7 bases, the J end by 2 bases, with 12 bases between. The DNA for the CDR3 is TGCAGCGCCTTAACCCCAACCTACGAGCAGTACTTC. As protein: CSALTPTYEQYF.

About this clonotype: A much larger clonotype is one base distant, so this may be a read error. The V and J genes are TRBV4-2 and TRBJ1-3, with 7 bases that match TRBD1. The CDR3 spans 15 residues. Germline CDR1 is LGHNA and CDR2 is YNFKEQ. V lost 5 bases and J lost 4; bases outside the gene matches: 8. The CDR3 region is CASSDGTADGNTIYF. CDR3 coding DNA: TGTGCCAGCAGCGATGGGACAGCCGACGGAAACACCATATATTTT.

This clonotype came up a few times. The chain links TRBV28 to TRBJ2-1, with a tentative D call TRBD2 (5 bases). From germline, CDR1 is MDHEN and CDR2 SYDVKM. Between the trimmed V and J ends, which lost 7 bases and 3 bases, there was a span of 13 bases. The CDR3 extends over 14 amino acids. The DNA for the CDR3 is TGTGCCAGCACCGAACTCCGGGACTACAATGAGCAGTTCTTC. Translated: CASTELRDYNEQFF.

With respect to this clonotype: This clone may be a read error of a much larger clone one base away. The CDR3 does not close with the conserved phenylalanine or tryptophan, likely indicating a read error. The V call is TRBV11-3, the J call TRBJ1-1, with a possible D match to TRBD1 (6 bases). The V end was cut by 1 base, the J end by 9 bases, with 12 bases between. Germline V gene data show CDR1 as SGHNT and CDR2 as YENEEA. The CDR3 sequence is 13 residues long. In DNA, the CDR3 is TGTGCCAGCAGCTTAGGTATGACAGGACAAGCTTTCCTT. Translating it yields CASSLGMTGQAFL.

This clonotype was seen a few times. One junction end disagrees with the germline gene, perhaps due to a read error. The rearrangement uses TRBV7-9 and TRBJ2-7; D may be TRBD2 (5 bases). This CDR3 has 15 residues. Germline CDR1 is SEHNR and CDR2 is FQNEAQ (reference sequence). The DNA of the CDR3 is TGTGCTAGCAGCCAGCCCCTGGCGGGCAGCTACGAGCAGTACTTC. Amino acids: CASSQPLAGSYEQYF.

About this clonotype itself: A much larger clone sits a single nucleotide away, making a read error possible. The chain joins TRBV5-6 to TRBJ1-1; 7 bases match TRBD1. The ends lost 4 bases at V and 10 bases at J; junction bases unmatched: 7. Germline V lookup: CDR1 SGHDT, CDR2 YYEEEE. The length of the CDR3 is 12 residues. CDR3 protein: CASSGQEAGAFF. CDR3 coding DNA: TGTGCCAGCAGCGGACAGGAGGCGGGAGCTTTCTTT.

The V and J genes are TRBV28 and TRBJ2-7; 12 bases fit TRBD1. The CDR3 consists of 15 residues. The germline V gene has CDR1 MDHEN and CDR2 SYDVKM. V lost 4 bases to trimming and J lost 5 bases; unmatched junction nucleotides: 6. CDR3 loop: CASSSRGTGGHEQYF. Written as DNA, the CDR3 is TGTGCCAGCAGTTCCCGCGGGACAGGGGGCCACGAGCAGTACTTC.

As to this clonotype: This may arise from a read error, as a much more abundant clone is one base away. The CDR3 sequence: CSVEVCRGYGYTF. CDR3 coding DNA: TGCAGCGTTGAAGTGTGTAGAGGATATGGCTACACCTTC. The V gene is TRBV29-1, the J gene TRBJ1-2; D gene ambiguous. Between the trimmed V and J ends, which lost 1 base and 5 bases, there was a span of 11 bases. The CDR3 is made up of 13 amino acids. The V gene's germline CDR1 is SQVTM and CDR2 ANQGSEA. The full variable domain, completed using reference TRBV29-1 and TRBJ1-2, is SAVISQKPSRDICQRGTSLTIQCQVDSQVTMMFWYRQQPGQSLTLIATANQGSEATYESGFVIDKFPISRPNLTFSTLTVSNMSPEDSSIYLCSVEVCRGYGYTFGSGTRLTVV.

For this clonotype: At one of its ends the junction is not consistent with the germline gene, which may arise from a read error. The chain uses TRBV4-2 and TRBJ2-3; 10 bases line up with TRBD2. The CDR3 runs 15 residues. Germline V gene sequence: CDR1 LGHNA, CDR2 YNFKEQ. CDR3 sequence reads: CTSSQDGTSADTQYF. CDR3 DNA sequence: TGTACCAGCAGCCAAGATGGGACTAGCGCAGATACGCAGTATTTT.

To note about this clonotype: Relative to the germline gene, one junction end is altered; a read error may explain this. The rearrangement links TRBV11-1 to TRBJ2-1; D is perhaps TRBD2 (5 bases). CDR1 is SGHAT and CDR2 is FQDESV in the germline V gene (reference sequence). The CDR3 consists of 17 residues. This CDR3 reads CASSSNGMSRLFNEQSF. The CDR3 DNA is TGTGCCAGCAGCTCAAACGGGATGAGCAGGTTGTTTAATGAGCAGTCCTTC.

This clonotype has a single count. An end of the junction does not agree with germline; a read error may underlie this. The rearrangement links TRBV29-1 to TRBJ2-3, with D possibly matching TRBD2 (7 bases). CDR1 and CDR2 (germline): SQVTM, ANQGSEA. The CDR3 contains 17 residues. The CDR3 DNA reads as TGCAGCGCCGCCACGGGGGGCAGGCCGACGGAGGGCGATACGCTGTATTTT. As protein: CSAATGGRPTEGDTLYF.

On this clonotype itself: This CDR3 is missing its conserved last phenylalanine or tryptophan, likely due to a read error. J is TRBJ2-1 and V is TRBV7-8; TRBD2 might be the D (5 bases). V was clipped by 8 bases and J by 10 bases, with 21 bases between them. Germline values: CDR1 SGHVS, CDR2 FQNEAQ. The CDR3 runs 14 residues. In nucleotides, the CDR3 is TGTGCCAGCCGTGAGGCGGTGGCGGGTCAAGAGCAGTTCATC. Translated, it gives CASREAVAGQEQFI.

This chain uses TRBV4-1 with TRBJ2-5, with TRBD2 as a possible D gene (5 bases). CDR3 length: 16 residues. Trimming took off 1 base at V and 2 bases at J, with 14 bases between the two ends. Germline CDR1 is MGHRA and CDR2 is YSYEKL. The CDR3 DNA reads TGCGCCAGCAGCCAAGTGCCCGGAGGAAGACAAGAGACCCAGTACTTC. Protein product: CASSQVPGGRQETQYF.

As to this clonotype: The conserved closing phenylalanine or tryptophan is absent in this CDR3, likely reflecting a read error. The CDR3 bases are TGCAGCGTTGAGAAGGGGGAGGGCGCGTACGAGCAGTACTCT. As protein: CSVEKGEGAYEQYS. V and J are TRBV29-1 and TRBJ2-7, with D tentatively TRBD2 (7 bases). This CDR3 spans 14 amino acids. V lost 3 bases, J lost 4 bases, and 16 bases lay in between. Germline CDR1 SQVTM, CDR2 ANQGSEA.

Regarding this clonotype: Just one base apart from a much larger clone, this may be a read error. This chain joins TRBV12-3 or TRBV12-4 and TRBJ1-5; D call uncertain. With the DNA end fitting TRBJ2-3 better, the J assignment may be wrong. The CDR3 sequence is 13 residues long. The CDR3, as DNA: TGTGCCAGCAGTTTCCGTAGCAATCAGCCCCAGTATTTT. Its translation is CASSFRSNQPQYF.

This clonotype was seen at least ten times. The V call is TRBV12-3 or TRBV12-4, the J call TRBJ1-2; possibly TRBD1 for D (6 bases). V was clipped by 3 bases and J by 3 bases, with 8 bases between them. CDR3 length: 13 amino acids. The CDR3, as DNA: TGTGCCAGCAGTTTCCACAGGGACTATGGCTACACCTTC. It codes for CASSFHRDYGYTF.

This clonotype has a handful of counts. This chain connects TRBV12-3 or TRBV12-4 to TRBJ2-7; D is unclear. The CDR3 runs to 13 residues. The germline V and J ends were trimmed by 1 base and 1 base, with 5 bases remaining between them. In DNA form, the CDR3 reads TGTGCCAGCAGTTTAGTCAGTTCCTACGAGCAGTACTTC. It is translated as CASSLVSSYEQYF.

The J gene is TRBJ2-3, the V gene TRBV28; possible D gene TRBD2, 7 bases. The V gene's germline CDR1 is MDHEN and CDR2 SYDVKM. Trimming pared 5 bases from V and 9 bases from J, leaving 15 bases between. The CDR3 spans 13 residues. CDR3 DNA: TGTGCCAGCAGTCCCCTGGGGGGGACAACGCAGTATTTT. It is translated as CASSPLGGTTQYF. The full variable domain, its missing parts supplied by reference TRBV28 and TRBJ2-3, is DVKVTQSSRYLVKRTGEKVFLECVQDMDHENMFWYRQDPGLGLRLIYFSYDVKMKEKGDIPEGYSVSREKKERFSLILESASTNQTSMYLCASSPLGGTTQYFGPGTRLTVL.

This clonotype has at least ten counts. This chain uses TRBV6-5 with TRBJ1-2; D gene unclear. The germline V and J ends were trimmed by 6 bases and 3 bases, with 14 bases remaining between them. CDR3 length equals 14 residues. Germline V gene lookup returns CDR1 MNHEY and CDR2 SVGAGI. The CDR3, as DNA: TGTGCCAGCAGACCACTTAGGGAAGACTATGGCTACACCTTC. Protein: CASRPLREDYGYTF.

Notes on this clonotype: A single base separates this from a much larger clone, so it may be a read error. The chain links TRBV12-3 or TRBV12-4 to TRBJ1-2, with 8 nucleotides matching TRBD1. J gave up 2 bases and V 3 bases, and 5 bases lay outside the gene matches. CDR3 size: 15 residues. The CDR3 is CASSFRQGWNYGYTF. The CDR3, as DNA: TGTGCCAGCAGTTTCCGACAGGGGTGGAACTATGGCTACACCTTC.